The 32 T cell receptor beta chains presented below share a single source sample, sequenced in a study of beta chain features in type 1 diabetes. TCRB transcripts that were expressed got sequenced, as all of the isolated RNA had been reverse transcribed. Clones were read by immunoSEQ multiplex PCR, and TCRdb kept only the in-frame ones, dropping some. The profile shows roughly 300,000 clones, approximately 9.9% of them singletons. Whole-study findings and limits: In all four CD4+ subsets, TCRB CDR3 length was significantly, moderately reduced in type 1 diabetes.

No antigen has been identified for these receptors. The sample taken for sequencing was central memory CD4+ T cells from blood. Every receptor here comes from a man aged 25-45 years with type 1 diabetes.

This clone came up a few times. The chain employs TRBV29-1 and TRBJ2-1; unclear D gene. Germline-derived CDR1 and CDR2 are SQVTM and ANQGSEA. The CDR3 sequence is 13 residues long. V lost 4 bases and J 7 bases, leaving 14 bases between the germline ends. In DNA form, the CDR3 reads TGCAGCGTTGCTGGTACGAGTCGGAATGAGCAGTTCTTC. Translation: CSVAGTSRNEQFF.

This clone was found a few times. This CDR3 reads CASSRTGDPSGNTIYF. CDR3 nucleotide sequence: TGTGCCAGCAGTCGGACGGGGGACCCCTCTGGAAACACCATATATTTT. V is TRBV2 and J is TRBJ1-3; D is perhaps TRBD1 (5 bases). This CDR3 is 16 amino acids long. The ends were cut back, 5 bases at V and 0 bases at J, with 14 bases in the middle. CDR1 is SNHLY and CDR2 is FYNNEI in the germline V gene.

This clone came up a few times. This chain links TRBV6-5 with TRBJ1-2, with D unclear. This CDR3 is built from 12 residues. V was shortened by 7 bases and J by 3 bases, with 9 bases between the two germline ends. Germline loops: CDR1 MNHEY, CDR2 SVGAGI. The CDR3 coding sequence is TGTGCCAGCAAGGAGAAGGACTATGGCTACACCTTC. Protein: CASKEKDYGYTF.

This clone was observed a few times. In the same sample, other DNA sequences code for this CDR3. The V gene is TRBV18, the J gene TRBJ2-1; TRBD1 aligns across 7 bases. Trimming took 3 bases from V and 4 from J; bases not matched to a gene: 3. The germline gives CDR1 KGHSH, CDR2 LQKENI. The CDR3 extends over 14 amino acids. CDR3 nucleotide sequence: TGTGCCAGCTCACCCCGGGGACAGTACAATGAGCAGTTCTTC. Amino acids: CASSPRGQYNEQFF. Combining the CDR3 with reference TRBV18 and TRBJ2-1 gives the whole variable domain NAGVMQNPRHLVRRRGQEARLRCSPMKGHSHVYWYRQLPEEGLKFMVYLQKENIIDESGMPKERFSAEFPKEGPSILRIQQVVRGDSAAYFCASSPRGQYNEQFFGPGTRLTVL.

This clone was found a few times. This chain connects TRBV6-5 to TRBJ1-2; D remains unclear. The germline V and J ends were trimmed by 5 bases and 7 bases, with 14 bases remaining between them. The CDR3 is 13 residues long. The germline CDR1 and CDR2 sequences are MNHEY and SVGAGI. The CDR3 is CASSKDQVFGYTF. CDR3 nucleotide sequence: TGTGCCAGCAGTAAGGACCAAGTCTTTGGCTACACCTTC.

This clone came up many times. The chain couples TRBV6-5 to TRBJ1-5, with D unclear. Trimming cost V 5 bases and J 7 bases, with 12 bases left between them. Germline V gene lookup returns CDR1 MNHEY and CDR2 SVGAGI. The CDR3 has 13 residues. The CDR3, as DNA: TGTGCCAGCAGTGTAGAAATTGGACAGCCCCAGCATTTT. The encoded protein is CASSVEIGQPQHF.

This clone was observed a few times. The CDR3 sequence is CASSYTGAYEQYF. The CDR3 coding sequence is TGTGCCAGCAGCTACACTGGAGCCTACGAGCAGTACTTC. The rearrangement joins TRBV6-1 to TRBJ2-7; D unresolved. The CDR3 extends over 13 amino acids. V lost 6 bases and J 2 bases, leaving 11 bases between the germline ends. Germline values: CDR1 MNHNS, CDR2 SASEGT.

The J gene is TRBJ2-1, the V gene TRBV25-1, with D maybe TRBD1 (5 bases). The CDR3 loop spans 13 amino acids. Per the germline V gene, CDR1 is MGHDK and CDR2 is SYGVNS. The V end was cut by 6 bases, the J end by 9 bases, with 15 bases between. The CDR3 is CASSGTQGFEQFF. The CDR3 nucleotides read TGTGCCAGCAGCGGAACGCAGGGATTTGAGCAGTTCTTC.

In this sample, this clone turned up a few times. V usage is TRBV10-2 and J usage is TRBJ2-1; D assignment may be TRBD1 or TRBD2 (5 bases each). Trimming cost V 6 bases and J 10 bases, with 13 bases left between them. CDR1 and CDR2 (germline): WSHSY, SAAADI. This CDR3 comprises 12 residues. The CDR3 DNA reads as TGCGCCAGCAGCCAAGGGGACCGGGAGCAGTTCTTC. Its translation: CASSQGDREQFF.

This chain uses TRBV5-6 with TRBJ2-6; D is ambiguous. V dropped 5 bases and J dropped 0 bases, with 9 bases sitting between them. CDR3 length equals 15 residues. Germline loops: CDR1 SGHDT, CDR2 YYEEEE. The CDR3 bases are TGTGCCAGCAGTTCCTATGACTCTGGGGCCAACGTCCTGACTTTC. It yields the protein CASSSYDSGANVLTF.

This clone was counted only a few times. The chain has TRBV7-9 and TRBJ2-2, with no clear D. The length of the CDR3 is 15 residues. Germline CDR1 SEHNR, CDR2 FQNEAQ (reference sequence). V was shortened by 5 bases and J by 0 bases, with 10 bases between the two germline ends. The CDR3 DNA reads TGTGCCAGCAGCCATAGGGCCTCGAACACCGGGGAGCTGTTTTTT. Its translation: CASSHRASNTGELFF. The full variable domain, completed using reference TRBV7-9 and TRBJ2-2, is DTGVSQNPRHKITKRGQNVTFRCDPISEHNRLYWYRQTLGQGPEFLTYFQNEAQLEKSRLLSDRFSAERPKGSFSTLEIQRTEQGDSAMYLCASSHRASNTGELFFGEGSRLTVL.

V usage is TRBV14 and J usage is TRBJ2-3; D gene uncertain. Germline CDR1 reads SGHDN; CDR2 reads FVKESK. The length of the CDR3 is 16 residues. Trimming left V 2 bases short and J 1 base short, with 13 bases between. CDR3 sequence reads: CASSQPRSSGTDTQYF. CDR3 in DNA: TGTGCCAGCAGCCAACCCAGGTCTAGTGGCACAGATACGCAGTATTTT.

The CDR3 sequence is CASSQGETQYF. Written as DNA, the CDR3 is TGTGCCAGCAGCCAGGGGGAGACCCAGTACTTC. The V gene is TRBV5-4, the J gene TRBJ2-5; TRBD1 might be the D (6 bases). The V end lost 4 bases, the J end lost 5 bases, and 6 bases lay between the germline ends. CDR3 size: 11 residues. CDR1 is SGHNT, CDR2 YYREEE, per germline (reference sequence).

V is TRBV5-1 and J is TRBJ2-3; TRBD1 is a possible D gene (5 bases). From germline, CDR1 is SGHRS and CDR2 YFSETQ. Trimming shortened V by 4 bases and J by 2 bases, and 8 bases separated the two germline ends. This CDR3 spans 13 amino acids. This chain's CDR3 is CASSDSHTDTQYF. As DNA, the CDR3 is TGCGCCAGCAGCGACAGCCACACAGATACGCAGTATTTT.

The CDR3 loop is CSAGRDREAFF. The CDR3 region has the DNA TGCAGTGCTGGACGCGACAGAGAAGCTTTCTTT. V is TRBV20-1 and J is TRBJ1-1; a weak D match, TRBD1 (5 bases). Germline loops: CDR1 DFQATT, CDR2 SNEGSKA (reference sequence). V lost 5 bases to trimming and J lost 8 bases, with 12 bases between them. There are 11 residues in the CDR3.

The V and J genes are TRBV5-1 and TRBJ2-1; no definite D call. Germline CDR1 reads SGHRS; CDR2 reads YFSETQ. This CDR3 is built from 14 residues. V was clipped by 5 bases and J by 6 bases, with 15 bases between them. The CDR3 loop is CASRYTPPSNEQFF. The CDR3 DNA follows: TGCGCCAGCAGATATACCCCCCCATCCAATGAGCAGTTCTTC.

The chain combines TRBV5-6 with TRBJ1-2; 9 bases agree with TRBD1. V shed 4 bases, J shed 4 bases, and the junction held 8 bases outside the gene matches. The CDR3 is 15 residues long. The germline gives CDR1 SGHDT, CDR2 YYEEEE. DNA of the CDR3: TGTGCCAGCAGCACCCGGGACAGGGACTTCTATGGCTACACCTTC. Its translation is CASSTRDRDFYGYTF.

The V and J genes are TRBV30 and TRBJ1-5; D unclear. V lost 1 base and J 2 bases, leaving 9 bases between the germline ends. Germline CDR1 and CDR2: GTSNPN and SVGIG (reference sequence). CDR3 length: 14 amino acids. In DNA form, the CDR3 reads TGTGCCTGGAGTGCCGGACCGCGCAATCAGCCCCAGCATTTT. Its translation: CAWSAGPRNQPQHF.

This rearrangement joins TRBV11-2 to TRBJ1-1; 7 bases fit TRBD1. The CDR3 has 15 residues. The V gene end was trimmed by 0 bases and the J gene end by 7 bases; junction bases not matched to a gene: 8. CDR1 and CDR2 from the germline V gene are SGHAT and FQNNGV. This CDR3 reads CASSLDSTGTLEAFF. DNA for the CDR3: TGTGCCAGCAGCTTAGACTCGACAGGGACCCTTGAAGCTTTCTTT.

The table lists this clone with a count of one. CDR3 DNA: TGTGCCAGCAGCTTCAGCGAGAATCAGCCCCAGCATTTT. Encoded protein: CASSFSENQPQHF. The chain employs TRBV7-2 and TRBJ1-5; no clear D gene. CDR1 is SGHTA and CDR2 is FQGNSA in the germline V gene. V was shortened by 3 bases and J by 4 bases, with 7 bases between the two germline ends. CDR3 size: 13 residues.

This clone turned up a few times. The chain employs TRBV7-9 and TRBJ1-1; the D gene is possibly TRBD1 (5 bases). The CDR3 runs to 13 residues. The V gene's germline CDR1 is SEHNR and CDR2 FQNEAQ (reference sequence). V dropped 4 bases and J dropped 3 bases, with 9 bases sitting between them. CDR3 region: CASSSQTDTEAFF. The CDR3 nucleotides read TGTGCCAGCAGCTCCCAGACAGACACTGAAGCTTTCTTT.

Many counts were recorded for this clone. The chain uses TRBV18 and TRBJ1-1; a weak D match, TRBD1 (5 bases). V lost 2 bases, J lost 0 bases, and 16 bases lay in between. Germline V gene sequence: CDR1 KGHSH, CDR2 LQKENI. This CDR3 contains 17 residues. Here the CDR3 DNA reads TGTGCCAGCTCACCAGGTAACCGGCAGGGCCTGAACACTGAAGCTTTCTTT. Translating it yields CASSPGNRQGLNTEAFF.

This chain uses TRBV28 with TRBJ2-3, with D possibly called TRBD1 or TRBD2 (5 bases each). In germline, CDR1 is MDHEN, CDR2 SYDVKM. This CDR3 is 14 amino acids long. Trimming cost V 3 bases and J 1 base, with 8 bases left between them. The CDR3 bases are TGTGCCAGCAGTTTCGGGGCAGGCACAGATACGCAGTATTTT. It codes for CASSFGAGTDTQYF.

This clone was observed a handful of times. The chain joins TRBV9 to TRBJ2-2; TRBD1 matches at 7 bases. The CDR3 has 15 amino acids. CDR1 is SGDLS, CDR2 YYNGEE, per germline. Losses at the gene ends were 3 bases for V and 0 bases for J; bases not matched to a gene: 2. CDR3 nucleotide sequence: TGTGCCAGCAGCGCAGACAGGGCGAACACCGGGGAGCTGTTTTTT. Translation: CASSADRANTGELFF.

CDR3 region: CASSYSGSPGGYGYTF. The CDR3 DNA is TGTGCCAGCAGTTACTCAGGCAGCCCTGGAGGCTATGGCTACACCTTC. This sequence joins TRBV6-5 and TRBJ1-2; D unresolved. Germline CDR1 and CDR2: MNHEY and SVGAGI. V gave up 0 bases and J gave up 4 bases, with 15 bases separating them. This CDR3 is 16 amino acids long.

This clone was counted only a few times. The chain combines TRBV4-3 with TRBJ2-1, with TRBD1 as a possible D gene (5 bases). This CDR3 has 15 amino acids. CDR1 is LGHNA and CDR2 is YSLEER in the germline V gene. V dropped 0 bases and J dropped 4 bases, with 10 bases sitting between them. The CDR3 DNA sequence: TGCGCCAGCAGCCAAGATTTACGACAGTACAATGAGCAGTTCTTC. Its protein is CASSQDLRQYNEQFF.

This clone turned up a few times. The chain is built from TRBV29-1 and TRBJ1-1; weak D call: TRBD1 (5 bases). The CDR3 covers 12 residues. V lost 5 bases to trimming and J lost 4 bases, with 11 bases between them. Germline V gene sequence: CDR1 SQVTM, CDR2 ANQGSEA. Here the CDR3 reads CSVSDGATEAFF. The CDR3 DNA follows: TGCAGCGTTAGCGACGGGGCCACTGAAGCTTTCTTT.

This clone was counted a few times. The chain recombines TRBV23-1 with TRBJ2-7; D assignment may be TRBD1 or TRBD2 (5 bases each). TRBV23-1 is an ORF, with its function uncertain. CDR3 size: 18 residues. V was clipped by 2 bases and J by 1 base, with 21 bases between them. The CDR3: CASSQPSGRGPPSYEQYF. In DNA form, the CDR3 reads TGCGCCAGCAGTCAACCCAGTGGCCGGGGACCCCCTTCCTACGAGCAGTACTTC.

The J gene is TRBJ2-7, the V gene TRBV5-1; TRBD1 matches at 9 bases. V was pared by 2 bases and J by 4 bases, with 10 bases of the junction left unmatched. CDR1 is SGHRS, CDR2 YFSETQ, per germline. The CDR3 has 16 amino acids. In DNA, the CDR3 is TGCGCCAGCAGCTTTCGAGGACAGGGGAAGGAGTACGAGCAGTACTTC. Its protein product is CASSFRGQGKEYEQYF.

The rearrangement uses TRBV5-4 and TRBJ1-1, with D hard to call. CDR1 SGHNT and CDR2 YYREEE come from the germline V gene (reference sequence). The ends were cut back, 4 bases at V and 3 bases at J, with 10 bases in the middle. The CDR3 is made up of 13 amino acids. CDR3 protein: CASSTRVDTEAFF. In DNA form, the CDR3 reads TGTGCCAGCAGCACGAGGGTCGACACTGAAGCTTTCTTT.

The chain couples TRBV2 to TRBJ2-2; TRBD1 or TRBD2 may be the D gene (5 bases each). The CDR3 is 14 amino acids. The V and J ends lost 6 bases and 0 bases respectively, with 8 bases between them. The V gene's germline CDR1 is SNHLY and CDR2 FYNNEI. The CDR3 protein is CASRGPTNTGELFF. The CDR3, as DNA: TGTGCCAGCAGGGGACCGACGAACACCGGGGAGCTGTTTTTT.

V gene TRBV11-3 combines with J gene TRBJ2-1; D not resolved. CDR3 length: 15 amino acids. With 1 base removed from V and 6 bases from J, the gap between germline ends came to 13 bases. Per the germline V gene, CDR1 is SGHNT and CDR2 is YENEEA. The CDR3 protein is CASSLGIAGINEQFF. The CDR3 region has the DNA TGTGCCAGCAGCTTAGGTATTGCCGGTATCAATGAGCAGTTCTTC. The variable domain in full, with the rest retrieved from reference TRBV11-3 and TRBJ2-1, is EAGVVQSPRYKIIEKKQPVAFWCNPISGHNTLYWYLQNLGQGPELLIRYENEEAVDDSQLPKDRFSAERLKGVDSTLKIQPAELGDSAVYLCASSLGIAGINEQFFGPGTRLTVL.